This TCR beta chain is drawn from a study of glioma-infiltrating T cells after dendritic cell vaccination. Looking at the study overall: Patients received autologous tumor lysate-pulsed dendritic cell vaccination between about 2003 and 2013. The vaccine used monocyte-derived dendritic cells pulsed overnight with autologous tumor lysate.

V was clipped by 7 bases and J by 8 bases; unmatched bases: 12. The CDR3 length is 15 residues. Germline V gene lookup returns CDR1 ENHRY and CDR2 SYGVKD. The immunoSEQ assay amplified TCRB CDR3 from up to 2 ug DNA. The primer mix had 60 V beta and 13 J beta primers. The protocol was immunoSEQ multiplex PCR, while the TCRdb copy is restricted to in-frame clones and leaves out a portion. The sample carries under 40,000 clones, approximately 91% recorded once. This specimen was blood, taken before dendritic cell vaccination. This TCR came from a human donor with glioblastoma. The chain has TRBV10-3 and TRBJ2-1; 9 positions agree with TRBD1. CDR3 in DNA: TGTGCCATCAAATTCAGTGGGACAGGGCAGGATGAGCAGTTCTTC. This translates into CAIKFSGTGQDEQFF.